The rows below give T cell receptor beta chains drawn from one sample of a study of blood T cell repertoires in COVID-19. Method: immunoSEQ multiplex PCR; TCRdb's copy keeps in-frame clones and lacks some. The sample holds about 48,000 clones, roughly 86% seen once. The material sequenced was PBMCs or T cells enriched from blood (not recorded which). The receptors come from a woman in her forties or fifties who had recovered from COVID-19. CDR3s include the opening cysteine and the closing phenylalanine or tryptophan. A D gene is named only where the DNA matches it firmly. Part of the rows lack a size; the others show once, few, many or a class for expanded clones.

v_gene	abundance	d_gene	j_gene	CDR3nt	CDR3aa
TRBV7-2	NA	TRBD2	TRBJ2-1	TGTGCCAGCAGCTTCTCGGGGGGATACAATGAGCAGTTCTTC	CASSFSGGYNEQFF
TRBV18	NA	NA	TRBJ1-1	TGTGCCAGCTCAGGAGACCCCGACCCCTTGAACACTGAAGCTTTCTTT	CASSGDPDPLNTEAFF
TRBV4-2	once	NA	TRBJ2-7	TGTGCCAGCAGCCAAGAGAGTAGTGGCTACGAGCAGTACTTC	CASSQESSGYEQYF
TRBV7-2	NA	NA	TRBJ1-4	TGTGCCAGCAGGCGAGGGGGAGCTAATGAAAAACTGTTTTTT	CASRRGGANEKLFF
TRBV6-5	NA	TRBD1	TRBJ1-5	TGTGCCAGCGTGGGACAGTTTAGCAATCAGCCCCAGCATTTT	CASVGQFSNQPQHF
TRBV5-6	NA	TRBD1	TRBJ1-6	TGTGCCAGCAGCTTTGGACAGGGCGGCGGGTCCTATAATTCACCCCTCCACTTT	CASSFGQGGGSYNSPLHF
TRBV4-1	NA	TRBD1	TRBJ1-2	TGCGCCAGCAGCCCACAGGGGAGGCCTACTAACTATGGCTACACCTTC	CASSPQGRPTNYGYTF
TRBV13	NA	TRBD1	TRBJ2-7	TGTGCCAGCAGCTTAGGGACAGGGGGAGCCTACGAGCAGTACTTC	CASSLGTGGAYEQYF
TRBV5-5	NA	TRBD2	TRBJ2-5	TGTGCCAGCAGCTTGGAGGCCCGTGCAGCGGGGCAAGATACCCAGTACTTC	CASSLEARAAGQDTQYF
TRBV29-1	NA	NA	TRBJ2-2	TGCAGCGTTGCCCGGGATTTAAACACCGGGGAGCTGTTTTTT	CSVARDLNTGELFF
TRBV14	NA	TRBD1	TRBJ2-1	TGTGCCAGCAGCCAAGAAAGTAGAAAGTTTAGTGGGACAGGGCATTACAATGAGCAGTTCTTC	CASSQESRKFSGTGHYNEQFF
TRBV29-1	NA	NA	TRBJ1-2	TGCAGCGTTGAACGGGGTGTTGGCCGCTACACCTTC	CSVERGVGRYTF
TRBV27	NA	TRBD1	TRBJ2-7	TGTGCCAGCAGTCAATATCCGGGACAGGGAGGTTACGAGCAGTACTTC	CASSQYPGQGGYEQYF
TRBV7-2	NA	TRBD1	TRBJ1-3	TGTGCCAGCAGCTCCGGACAGGACAGTGGAAACACCATATATTTT	CASSSGQDSGNTIYF
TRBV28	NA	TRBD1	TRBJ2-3	TGTGCCAGCTCTTCCGGGACAGCCTGGCTGAACACAGATACGCAGTATTTT	CASSSGTAWLNTDTQYF
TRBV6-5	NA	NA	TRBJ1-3	TGTGCCAGCACTCCGTTATCTGGGCCAAACACCATATATTTT	CASTPLSGPNTIYF
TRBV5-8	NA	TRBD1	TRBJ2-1	TGTGCCAGCAGCCGACGCGGACAGGGTAGGCATGAGCAGTTCTTC	CASSRRGQGRHEQFF
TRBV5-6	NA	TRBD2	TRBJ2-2	TGTGCCAGCAGCTTCGGGTATGGACTAGCGGGAGTTTCCGGGGAGCTGTTTTTT	CASSFGYGLAGVSGELFF
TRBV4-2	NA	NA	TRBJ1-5	TGTGCCAGCAGCCAAGTGGCAGGGTATAGCAATCAGCCCCAGCATTTT	CASSQVAGYSNQPQHF
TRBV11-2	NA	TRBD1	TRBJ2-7	TGTGCCAGCAGCTTAGGACAGGGGTTCGGCACCTACGAGCAGTACTTC	CASSLGQGFGTYEQYF
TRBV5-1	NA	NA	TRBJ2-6	TGCGCCAGCAGCTTTACCCCCCCTGGAATTAACACGGGTTCCAACGTCCTGACTTTC	CASSFTPPGINTGSNVLTF
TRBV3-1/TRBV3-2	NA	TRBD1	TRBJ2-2	TGTGCCAGCAGCCAAGAGGGACAGGGAAACACCGGGGAGCTGTTTTTT	CASSQEGQGNTGELFF
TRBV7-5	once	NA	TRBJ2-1	TGTGCCAGAAGCTTGCTTACTAGCGGGGGGCCCAAATACAATGAGCAGTTCTTC	CARSLLTSGGPKYNEQFF
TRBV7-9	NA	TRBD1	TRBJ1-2	TGTGCCAGCAGCACGACAGGGGGCGAGTACTATGGCTACACCTTC	CASSTTGGEYYGYTF
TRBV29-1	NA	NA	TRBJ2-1	TGCAGCGTTGACGGTTTGCTTGAGCAGTTCTTC	CSVDGLLEQFF
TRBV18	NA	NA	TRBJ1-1	TGTGCCAGCTCACCGACGACAGGAATGAACACTGAAGCTTTCTTT	CASSPTTGMNTEAFF
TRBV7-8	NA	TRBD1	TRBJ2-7	TGTGCCAGCAGCTTGGGACAGGTCGGCTACGAGCAGTACTTC	CASSLGQVGYEQYF
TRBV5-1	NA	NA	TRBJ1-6	TGCGCCAGCCCCCCGGGACACGACATTTCACCCCTCCACTTT	CASPPGHDISPLHF
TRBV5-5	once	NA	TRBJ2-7	TGTGCCAGCAGCTTGGAACAGTATCCCGAGCAGTACTTC	CASSLEQYPEQYF
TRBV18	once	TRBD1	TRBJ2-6	TGTGCCAGCTCAACGGGACAGGGTTCTGGGGCCAACGTCCTGACTTTC	CASSTGQGSGANVLTF
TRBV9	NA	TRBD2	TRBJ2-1	TGTGCCAGCAGCTCGGGACTAGAACCTTACAATGAGCAGTTCTTC	CASSSGLEPYNEQFF
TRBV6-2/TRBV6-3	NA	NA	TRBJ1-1	TGTGCCAGCAGTTACACGGAGGAAGGGAACACTGAAGCTTTCTTT	CASSYTEEGNTEAFF
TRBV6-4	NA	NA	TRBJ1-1	TGTGCCAGCAGCGTACAGGGGAACACTGAAGCTTTCTTT	CASSVQGNTEAFF
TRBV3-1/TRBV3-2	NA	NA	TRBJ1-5	TGTGCCAGCAGCCCTCAGGGTAGTCAGCCCCAGCATTTT	CASSPQGSQPQHF
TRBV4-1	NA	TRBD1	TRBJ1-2	TGCGCCAGCAGCCAAGATAGGGGACAGGACTATGGCTACACCTTC	CASSQDRGQDYGYTF
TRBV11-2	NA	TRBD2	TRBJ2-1	TGTGCCAGCAGCCGCGGGGGGACACAGTTCTTC	CASSRGGTQFF
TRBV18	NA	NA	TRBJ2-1	TGTGCCAGCTCACCATCTACAGGCGGCGATGAGCAGTTCTTC	CASSPSTGGDEQFF
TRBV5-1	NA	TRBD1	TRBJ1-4	TGCGCCAGCAGCCCAACGGGACAGGATGAAAAACTGTTTTTT	CASSPTGQDEKLFF
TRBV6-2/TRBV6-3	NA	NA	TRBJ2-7	TGTGCCAGCAGACCTGACAGATACGAGCAGTACTTC	CASRPDRYEQYF
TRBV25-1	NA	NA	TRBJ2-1	TGTGCCAGTAGTGAAAGAGGGACTCCCTATAATGAGCAGTTCTTC	CASSERGTPYNEQFF
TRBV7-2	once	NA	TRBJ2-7	TGTGCCAGCAGCTTAGTGGAGGCTTACGAGCAGTACTTC	CASSLVEAYEQYF
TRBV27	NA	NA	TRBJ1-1	TGTGCCAGCAGTCTAACCCGACAGGAGACTGAAGCTTTCTTT	CASSLTRQETEAFF
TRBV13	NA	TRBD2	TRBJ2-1	TGTGCCAGCAGCTTACTAGCGGGAGCGAGGAATGAGCAGTTCTTC	CASSLLAGARNEQFF
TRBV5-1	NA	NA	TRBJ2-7	TGCGCCAGCAGCGGAGAGTACGAGCAGTACTTC	CASSGEYEQYF
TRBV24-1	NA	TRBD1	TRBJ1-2	TGTGCCACCCAAGGGGGCGACACCACCGGGAACTATGGCTACACCTTC	CATQGGDTTGNYGYTF
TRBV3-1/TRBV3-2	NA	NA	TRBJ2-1	TGTGCCAGCAGCGGAGTTGACCCCTACAATGAGCAGTTCTTC	CASSGVDPYNEQFF
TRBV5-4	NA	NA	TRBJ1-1	TGTGCCAGCAGCTTGGAATGGGGTGGGAGGACTGAAGCTTTCTTT	CASSLEWGGRTEAFF
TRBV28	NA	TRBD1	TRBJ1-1	TGTGCCAGCAGTGACCGGGACAGGGGAATTAACACTGAAGCTTTCTTT	CASSDRDRGINTEAFF
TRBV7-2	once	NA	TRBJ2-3	TGTGCCAGCAGCTTGGGCGGGGAAGCAGATACGCAGTATTTT	CASSLGGEADTQYF
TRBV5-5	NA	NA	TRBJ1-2	TGTGCCAGCAGCTCGGTGGGGGCAAACAACTATGGCTACACCTTC	CASSSVGANNYGYTF
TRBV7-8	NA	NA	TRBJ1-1	TGTGCCAGCAGCTCCCAAATTTACACTGAAGCTTTCTTT	CASSSQIYTEAFF